The source of this T cell receptor (beta chain) is a study of technical replicates of blood from a few donors. The method was immunoSEQ multiplex PCR; TCRdb's version includes in-frame clones alone and lacks a portion of them. In the table there are 75,000 to 95,000 clones, 95% of which are singletons. CDR1 and CDR2 from the germline V gene are MNHNS and SASEGT. The CDR3 has 16 residues. The ends were cut back, 0 bases at V and 3 bases at J, with 15 bases in the middle. The genes are TRBV6-1 and TRBJ2-7; D remains unclear. The sequence derives from a human donor in good health. The specimen was T cells isolated from PBMCs. The CDR3 coding sequence is TGTGCCAGCAGTGAAGCGTCGTACAACACCAACTACGAGCAGTACTTC. Its protein product is CASSEASYNTNYEQYF.